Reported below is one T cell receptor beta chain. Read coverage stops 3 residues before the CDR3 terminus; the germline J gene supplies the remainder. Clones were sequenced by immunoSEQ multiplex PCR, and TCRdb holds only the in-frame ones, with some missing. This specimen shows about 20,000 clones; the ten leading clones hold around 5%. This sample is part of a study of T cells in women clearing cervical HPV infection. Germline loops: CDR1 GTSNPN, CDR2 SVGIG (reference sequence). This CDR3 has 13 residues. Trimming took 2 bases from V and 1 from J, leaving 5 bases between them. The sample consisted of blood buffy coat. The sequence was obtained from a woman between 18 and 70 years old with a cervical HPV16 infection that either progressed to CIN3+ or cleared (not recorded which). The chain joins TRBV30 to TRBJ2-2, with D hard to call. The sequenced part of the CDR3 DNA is TGTGCCTGGAGTATCGGGAACACCGGGGAG. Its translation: CAWSIGNTGE. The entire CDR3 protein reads CAWSIGNTGELFF.